The rows below give T cell receptor beta chains drawn from one sample of a study of blood T cell repertoires in COVID-19. Measured with immunoSEQ multiplex PCR; TCRdb has only the in-frame clones, and not every one. The top ten clones hold about 2.5% of a sample with about 210,000 clones, 83% of them seen once. Sequenced sample: peripheral blood. The origin of the receptors is a woman aged 40 to 50 with active or convalescent COVID-19. Each CDR3 is given with its conserved first and last residue. A D gene is named only where the DNA matches it firmly. Clone size, where shown, is once, few, many, or a class for clones that have expanded.

TRBV19	.	once	TRBJ1-5	TGTGCCAGTAGTATCCCCCGGGTGGCTAAAAGCAATCAGCCCCAGCATTTT	CASSIPRVAKSNQPQHF
TRBV5-1	TRBD1	.	TRBJ1-4	TGCGCCAGCAGCGGGGAGGGACAGGGGGCTGAAAAACTGTTTTTT	CASSGEGQGAEKLFF
TRBV11-3	.	.	TRBJ2-7	TGTGCCAGCAGCTTAGCATCCTACGAGCAGTACTTC	CASSLASYEQYF
TRBV24-1	TRBD1	.	TRBJ1-6	TGTGCCACCAGTGATTTGGGGACAGGTTTGTGGTCACCCCTCCACTTT	CATSDLGTGLWSPLHF
TRBV5-4	.	.	TRBJ2-1	TGTGCCAGCAGCTTGGACGGGGGAAACTACAATGAGCAGTTCTTC	CASSLDGGNYNEQFF
TRBV12-3/TRBV12-4	.	.	TRBJ1-5	TGTGCCAGCAGTTTCATGGCTCAGCCCCAGCATTTT	CASSFMAQPQHF
TRBV4-1	TRBD2	.	TRBJ2-5	TGCGCCAGCACCCTGTCTAGCGGGAGAGAGACCCAGTACTTC	CASTLSSGRETQYF
TRBV18	.	.	TRBJ1-1	TGTGCCAGCTCACCACCTAGTCGGTCGAACACTGAAGCTTTCTTT	CASSPPSRSNTEAFF
TRBV6-6	.	.	TRBJ1-4	TGTGCCAGCAGTCCACGGGCGGAGGGCTCGGGTAGGCTAGGCGAAAAACTGTTTTTT	CASSPRAEGSGRLGEKLFF
TRBV19	TRBD1	.	TRBJ2-1	TGTGCCAGTAGGACGGGACAGGGGCGGAATGAGCAGTTCTTC	CASRTGQGRNEQFF
TRBV7-9	.	few	TRBJ2-7	TGTGCCAGCAGTCCTGAAAGGGGCAGGGGATACGAGCAGTACTTC	CASSPERGRGYEQYF
TRBV18	.	once	TRBJ2-5	TGTGCCAGCTCACCGGAGGGGGCGATTCAAGAGACCCAGTACTTC	CASSPEGAIQETQYF
TRBV9	.	.	TRBJ2-3	TGTGCCAGCAGCCCCAGGGCTAGCACAGATACGCAGTATTTT	CASSPRASTDTQYF
TRBV4-1	TRBD1	.	TRBJ2-7	TGCGCCAGCAGCCTACCGGGACAGGGGTCCTACGAGCAGTACTTC	CASSLPGQGSYEQYF
TRBV9	TRBD2	.	TRBJ2-2	TGTGCCAGCAGCGTAGGTACTAGCGGGAGCACCGGGGAGCTGTTTTTT	CASSVGTSGSTGELFF
TRBV6-5	TRBD2	.	TRBJ2-5	TGTGCCAGCAGTTCACAACTAGCGGGGGGGCTTGAGACCCAGTACTTC	CASSSQLAGGLETQYF
TRBV30	TRBD1	.	TRBJ2-1	TGTGCCTGGACCCGCAGGGGGCTCTACAATGAGCAGTTCTTC	CAWTRRGLYNEQFF
TRBV3-1/TRBV3-2	.	.	TRBJ2-7	TGTGCCAGCAGCCAATCCGTGAGCCGTTACGAGCAGTACTTC	CASSQSVSRYEQYF
TRBV11-3	.	once	TRBJ1-2	TGTGCCAGCGCCCACCGACAGTCCCCGTTGGGCTACACCTTC	CASAHRQSPLGYTF
TRBV2	TRBD1	.	TRBJ1-5	TGTGCCAGCAGGGACGACAGGGGGGATCAGCCCCAGCATTTT	CASRDDRGDQPQHF
TRBV7-2	.	.	TRBJ1-1	TGTGCCAGCAGCTTAATGCCCGGACAACAGAACACTGAAGCTTTCTTT	CASSLMPGQQNTEAFF
TRBV11-3	TRBD1	.	TRBJ2-2	TGTGCCAGCAGCTTACCCCGGACAGGGTTATACACCGGGGAGCTGTTTTTT	CASSLPRTGLYTGELFF
TRBV12-5	.	.	TRBJ1-1	TGTGCTAGTGGGGACGGTCCACAGCGGAAGGCTTTCTTT	CASGDGPQRKAFF
TRBV14	TRBD1	.	TRBJ1-1	TGTGCCAGCAGCCCCTACTCCAGGACAGGGAAGTGGAACACTGAAGCTTTCTTT	CASSPYSRTGKWNTEAFF
TRBV24-1	TRBD1	.	TRBJ2-2	TGTGCCACCAGTGATTTGACAGGGGTCAACACCGGGGAGCTGTTTTTT	CATSDLTGVNTGELFF
TRBV28	.	.	TRBJ1-6	TGTGCCAGCAGTACAGCCAACACATATAATTCACCCCTCCACTTT	CASSTANTYNSPLHF
TRBV7-2	.	once	TRBJ1-1	TGTGCCAGCAGCTTAGCGCCACAGGGCGCTGAAGCTTTCTTT	CASSLAPQGAEAFF
TRBV7-8	.	once	TRBJ1-1	TGTGCCAGCAGCTTGTTAGCCATGAACACTGAAGCTTTCTTT	CASSLLAMNTEAFF
TRBV4-1	.	.	TRBJ2-7	TGCGCCAGCAGCCAAGATCAAGGGGCAGTGATGTACGAGCAGTACTTC	CASSQDQGAVMYEQYF
TRBV12-5	TRBD2	.	TRBJ2-1	TGTGCTAGTTCTCGGGAGGGCAATGAGCAGTTCTTC	CASSREGNEQFF
TRBV4-3	TRBD1	.	TRBJ1-2	TGCGCCAGCAGCCGTCGGCTAGCGACACAGGGGGGTCCGGATGGCTACACCTTC	CASSRRLATQGGPDGYTF
TRBV7-8	TRBD1	.	TRBJ1-1	TGTGCCAGCCGCCTGGGGACAGGGGACCGGTTACAAGCTTTCTTT	CASRLGTGDRLQAFF
TRBV19	.	.	TRBJ1-1	TGTGCCAGTAGTATACTTAAGGCCGGGAAGAACACTGAAGCTTTCTTT	CASSILKAGKNTEAFF
TRBV7-3	.	.	TRBJ2-1	TGTGCCAGCAGCCTTGGACAGAACAATGAGCAGTTCTTC	CASSLGQNNEQFF
TRBV12-5	.	.	TRBJ2-3	TGTGCTAGTGGGCGAGATACGCAGTATTTT	CASGRDTQYF
TRBV29-1	TRBD1	.	TRBJ1-1	TGCAGCCCTCGTAGGGGGCTCATGGGCACTGAAGCTTTCTTT	CSPRRGLMGTEAFF
TRBV28	.	.	TRBJ1-2	TGTGCCAGCACCTCGCCGGGACTCATCTATGGCTACACCTTC	CASTSPGLIYGYTF
TRBV4-1	.	.	TRBJ1-2	TGCGCCAGCAGCCAAGGCGACGGGAACTATGGCTACACCTTC	CASSQGDGNYGYTF
TRBV27	.	.	TRBJ2-7	TGTGCCAGCAGTTTCCAGGGCGGCCCCTACGAGCAGTACTTC	CASSFQGGPYEQYF
TRBV24-1	TRBD1	once	TRBJ2-7	TGTGCCACCAGTGATAGTGACAGGGGGGTTTACGAGCAGTACTTC	CATSDSDRGVYEQYF
TRBV5-1	TRBD2	.	TRBJ2-5	TGCGCCAGCAGCTTGGCTGGGGCTAGCGGGAGGGCCGCGGAGACCCAGTACTTC	CASSLAGASGRAAETQYF
TRBV24-1	.	.	TRBJ1-2	TGTGCCACCAGTGACCCGGGACAAGGCAACTATGGCTACACCTTC	CATSDPGQGNYGYTF
TRBV29-1	TRBD1	.	TRBJ1-2	TGCAGCGTGCAGGGGGCTCATAAGAATGGCTACACCTTC	CSVQGAHKNGYTF
TRBV24-1	.	once	TRBJ2-2	TGTGCCACCAGTGGCCGGGCTTGGGGCGGCGGGGAGCTGTTTTTT	CATSGRAWGGGELFF
TRBV6-2/TRBV6-3	.	.	TRBJ2-6	TGTGCCAGCAGCCGTTTTATCGCAGCTGGGGCCAACGTCCTGACTTTC	CASSRFIAAGANVLTF
TRBV6-5	TRBD2	.	TRBJ2-3	TGTGCCAGCAAGGGGGTAGCGGGAAAAACAGATACGCAGTATTTT	CASKGVAGKTDTQYF
TRBV4-2	.	few	TRBJ2-1	TGTGCCAGCAGCCAAGATGTGGGGAGCGGTGAGCAGTTCTTC	CASSQDVGSGEQFF
TRBV4-1	.	.	TRBJ1-1	TGCGCCAGCAGCCAACCTGACAGACTGGCTGAAGCTTTCTTT	CASSQPDRLAEAFF
TRBV2	.	.	TRBJ1-5	TGTGCCAGCAGTGTAGCACAGGGAAGCAATCAGCCCCAGCATTTT	CASSVAQGSNQPQHF
TRBV10-1	.	.	TRBJ2-3	TGCGCCAGCAGTGAGTCTTCTGCGAAGGATACGCAGTATTTT	CASSESSAKDTQYF